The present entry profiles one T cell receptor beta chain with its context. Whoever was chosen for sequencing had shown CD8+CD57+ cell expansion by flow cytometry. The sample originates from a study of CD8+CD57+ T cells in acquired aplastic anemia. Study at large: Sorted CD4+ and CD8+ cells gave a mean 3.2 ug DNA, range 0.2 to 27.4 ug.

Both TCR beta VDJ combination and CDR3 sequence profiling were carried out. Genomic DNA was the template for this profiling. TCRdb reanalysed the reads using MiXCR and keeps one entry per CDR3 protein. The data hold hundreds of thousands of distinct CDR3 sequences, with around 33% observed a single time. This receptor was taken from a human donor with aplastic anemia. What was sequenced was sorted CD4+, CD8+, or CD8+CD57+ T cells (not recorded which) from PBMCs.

DNA for the CDR3: TGTGCCATCAGCCGAGAGGAAAAGGAAGCTTTCTTT. Its translation is CAISREEKEAFF. This chain connects TRBV10-3 to TRBJ1-1; D is undetermined. Germline V gene sequence: CDR1 ENHRY, CDR2 SYGVKD. Deletions cut 6 bases from V and 8 bases from J, with 13 bases between. CDR3 length: 12 amino acids.